One sample yielded the 23 T cell receptor beta chains listed below, sequenced in a study of identical twins. From the 5' RACE reads, TCRdb called clonotypes with MiXCR, one entry per CDR3 protein. The sample carries 650,000 to 750,000 distinct CDR3 sequences, approximately 21% recorded once. These data are also associated with another study on T cells expressing NK-cell markers.

The sequencing input was PBMCs. Receptors were obtained from a woman aged 18-29 years in good health.

This clonotype was recorded a few times. This sequence joins TRBV4-2 and TRBJ1-2; maybe TRBD1 (6 bases). The germline CDR1 and CDR2 sequences are LGHNA and YNFKEQ. This CDR3 is 15 amino acids long. Between the trimmed V and J ends, which lost 1 base and 4 bases, there was a span of 13 bases. This CDR3 reads CASSQVRDTSYGYTF. CDR3 coding DNA: TGTGCCAGCAGCCAAGTCCGGGACACATCCTATGGCTACACCTTC.

There are many counts of this clonotype. V gene TRBV6-5 combines with J gene TRBJ2-5; a possible D gene is TRBD1 (6 bases). Germline V gene data show CDR1 as MNHEY and CDR2 as SVGAGI. V lost 6 bases and J lost 7, with 12 bases in between. The CDR3 length is 12 residues. CDR3 DNA: TGTGCCAGCAGACACAGGGATGGGACCCAGTACTTC. It yields the protein CASRHRDGTQYF.

The chain couples TRBV12-3 or TRBV12-4 to TRBJ2-3; D might be TRBD1 or TRBD2, each matching 5 bases. CDR3 length equals 13 residues. Trimming left V 7 bases short and J 10 bases short, with 18 bases between. CDR3 bases: TGTGCCAGCACCCAGACGGGACGAGTTCCGCAGTATTTT. It yields the protein CASTQTGRVPQYF.

There are many counts of this clonotype. This chain links TRBV20-1 with TRBJ1-5; TRBD1 matches 8 bases. V trimming: 5 bases; J trimming: 2 bases; junction bases outside the gene matches: 5. The CDR3 has 14 amino acids. Per the germline V gene, CDR1 is DFQATT and CDR2 is SNEGSKA (reference sequence). The CDR3 reads CSALTGARNQPQHF. In DNA form, the CDR3 reads TGCAGTGCTTTGACAGGGGCACGCAATCAGCCCCAGCATTTT.

The chain links TRBV29-1 to TRBJ2-3; TRBD2 matches at 8 bases. The CDR3 loop spans 17 amino acids. From germline, CDR1 is SQVTM and CDR2 ANQGSEA. V gave up 4 bases and J gave up 1 base; unmatched junction bases: 13. CDR3 sequence reads: CSVAGSGGLRGTDTQYF. Written as DNA, the CDR3 is TGCAGCGTTGCAGGCAGCGGGGGCCTTCGCGGCACAGATACGCAGTATTTT.

The chain uses TRBV24-1 and TRBJ2-3; 9 positions agree with TRBD2. This CDR3 has 15 amino acids. J gave up 5 bases and V 2 bases, and 4 bases lay outside the gene matches. The germline gives CDR1 KGHDR, CDR2 SFDVKD. CDR3 sequence: CATSDSASGVDTQYF. The CDR3 bases are TGTGCCACCAGTGATTCGGCTAGCGGGGTAGATACGCAGTATTTT.

Details on this clonotype: A read error may account for a junction end that differs from germline. The V gene is TRBV7-7, the J gene TRBJ2-1; no definite D call. The CDR3 length is 14 residues. CDR1 and CDR2 (germline): SSHAT, FNYEAQ (reference sequence). The CDR3 region has the DNA TGTGCTAGCAGCTTAGGCGGACCTAGGAATGAGCAGTTCTTC. It codes for CASSLGGPRNEQFF.

This clonotype was seen only a few times. The V gene is TRBV29-1, the J gene TRBJ2-1; tentative D call: TRBD2 (6 bases). V lost 7 bases to trimming and J lost 0 bases, with 16 bases between them. CDR3 length: 15 residues. CDR1 is SQVTM and CDR2 is ANQGSEA in the germline V gene. CDR3 sequence reads: CSGSSSGDSYNEQFF. CDR3 DNA: TGCAGCGGCTCTAGTTCGGGGGACTCCTACAATGAGCAGTTCTTC.

This rearrangement joins TRBV5-4 to TRBJ2-1; D may be TRBD2 (6 bases). The length of the CDR3 is 14 residues. The V gene's germline CDR1 is SGHNT and CDR2 YYREEE (reference sequence). V gave up 3 bases and J gave up 6 bases, with 13 bases separating them. CDR3 DNA sequence: TGTGCCAGCAGCTACCCCGAGACTAGCAATGAGCAGTTCTTC. Translated, it gives CASSYPETSNEQFF.

This chain links TRBV19 with TRBJ2-1; D unclear. Germline V gene sequence: CDR1 LNHDA, CDR2 SQIVND (reference sequence). V dropped 5 bases and J dropped 8 bases, with 13 bases sitting between them. CDR3 length: 13 residues. The CDR3 sequence: CASSGVNVDEQFF. CDR3 in DNA: TGTGCCAGTAGTGGGGTAAACGTGGATGAGCAGTTCTTC.

In this sample, this clonotype turned up a few times. V usage is TRBV5-1 and J usage is TRBJ1-1; no firm D call. Germline V lookup: CDR1 SGHRS, CDR2 YFSETQ. This CDR3 region has 13 residues. Trimming stripped 1 base from V and 4 bases from J, with 8 bases between. CDR3 residues: CASSLRVATEAFF. The CDR3 region has the DNA TGCGCCAGCAGCTTGAGGGTAGCCACTGAAGCTTTCTTT.

This clonotype was observed a handful of times. The chain has TRBV20-1 and TRBJ2-7; possible D gene TRBD1, 5 bases. This CDR3 contains 12 residues. Germline V lookup: CDR1 DFQATT, CDR2 SNEGSKA (reference sequence). Deletions cut 3 bases from V and 4 bases from J, with 10 bases between. CDR3 protein: CSASQYRYEQYF. In DNA, the CDR3 is TGCAGTGCTAGTCAGTACAGGTACGAGCAGTACTTC.

The J gene is TRBJ2-3, the V gene TRBV11-2; TRBD2 aligns across 9 bases. V trimming: 5 bases; J trimming: 2 bases; junction bases outside the gene matches: 14. The CDR3 consists of 18 residues. The germline V gene has CDR1 SGHAT and CDR2 FQNNGV. The CDR3, as DNA: TGTGCCAGCAGCCCCCGTCGGGTAGCGGGGGCTATCACAGATACGCAGTATTTT. Its translation: CASSPRRVAGAITDTQYF.

The CDR3, as DNA: TGTGCCAGCTCACCAAGGGGGGCTGGCATTAGCGCCTACGAGCAGTACTTC. Its translation is CASSPRGAGISAYEQYF. The chain combines TRBV18 with TRBJ2-7; D tentatively fits TRBD1 or TRBD2 (6 bases each). Germline V CDR1 and CDR2: KGHSH, LQKENI. Trimming shortened V by 2 bases and J by 2 bases, and 19 bases separated the two germline ends. The CDR3 consists of 17 residues.

Only a few counts were recorded for this clonotype. This rearrangement joins TRBV12-3 or TRBV12-4 to TRBJ2-7, with D perhaps being TRBD1 or TRBD2 (5 bases each). Trimming shortened V by 5 bases and J by 3 bases, and 17 bases separated the two germline ends. The CDR3 is 15 amino acids. The CDR3 spells CASSGTSTLSYEQYF. The CDR3 region has the DNA TGTGCCAGCAGTGGGACCTCCACTTTGAGCTACGAGCAGTACTTC.

The chain uses TRBV7-9 and TRBJ2-5, with D perhaps TRBD1 (5 bases). From germline, CDR1 is SEHNR and CDR2 FQNEAQ (reference sequence). There are 13 residues in the CDR3. V dropped 6 bases and J dropped 2 bases, with 10 bases sitting between them. DNA for the CDR3: TGTGCCAGCAGAATGGGGCAGCAAGAGACCCAGTACTTC. This gives the protein CASRMGQQETQYF.

This sequence joins TRBV4-1 and TRBJ2-2; TRBD2 matches at 8 bases. The CDR3 runs 16 residues. V lost 4 bases and J lost 7; bases outside the gene matches: 11. Germline V gives CDR1 MGHRA, CDR2 YSYEKL. In nucleotides, the CDR3 is TGCGCCAGCAGCCGGGAAGCGGGGGCCTCGGGCGGGGAGCTGTTTTTT. This gives the protein CASSREAGASGGELFF.

The chain uses TRBV6-5 and TRBJ1-2; D is unclear. The CDR3 is 12 amino acids. Germline loops: CDR1 MNHEY, CDR2 SVGAGI. The V gene lost 5 bases and the J gene lost 5 bases, with 9 bases spanning the gap. The CDR3 protein is CASSNPGYGYTF. For the CDR3, the DNA is TGTGCCAGCAGTAACCCGGGGTATGGCTACACCTTC.

This clonotype was counted only a few times. The chain has TRBV4-2 and TRBJ2-1; the D is unclear. Trimming removed 2 bases at V and 6 bases at J, with 20 bases between. Germline assignment: CDR1 LGHNA and CDR2 YNFKEQ. This CDR3 region has 17 residues. The CDR3 here is CASSQRATKRNGNEQFF. DNA for the CDR3: TGTGCCAGCAGCCAAAGGGCCACTAAAAGGAACGGCAATGAGCAGTTCTTC.

This clonotype was seen ten or more times. The rearrangement uses TRBV5-1 and TRBJ2-1; D is possibly TRBD2 (5 bases). Trimming stripped 6 bases from V and 4 bases from J, with 8 bases between. The CDR3 has 12 residues. The germline V gene has CDR1 SGHRS and CDR2 YFSETQ. The CDR3 protein is CASMDSYNEQFF. CDR3 coding DNA: TGCGCCAGCATGGACTCTTACAATGAGCAGTTCTTC.

This clonotype was picked up a small number of times. CDR3 nucleotides: TGTGCCAGCCGGGGTGTGTCCCAAGAGACCCAGTACTTC. As protein: CASRGVSQETQYF. This chain uses TRBV6-1 with TRBJ2-5; a weak D match, TRBD2 (5 bases). The CDR3 has 13 residues. The germline V and J ends were trimmed by 8 bases and 1 base, with 11 bases remaining between them. The germline V gene has CDR1 MNHNS and CDR2 SASEGT.

This clonotype was recorded a few times. The chain is built from TRBV12-3 or TRBV12-4 and TRBJ2-1; weak D call: TRBD1 (5 bases). This CDR3 region has 13 residues. The V gene lost 3 bases and the J gene lost 11 bases, with 14 bases spanning the gap. Here the CDR3 DNA reads TGTGCCAGCAGTTTTTCAGGGAACTCCAAGCAGTTCTTC. Translated, it gives CASSFSGNSKQFF.

The table lists this clonotype with many counts. The rearrangement uses TRBV5-5 and TRBJ2-1; D gene uncertain. Germline CDR1 SGHKS, CDR2 YYEKEE (reference sequence). V dropped 7 bases and J dropped 5 bases, with 10 bases sitting between them. This CDR3 contains 12 residues. In nucleotides, the CDR3 is TGTGCCAGCGCTTTGGTTCACAATGAGCAGTTCTTC. Residues: CASALVHNEQFF. The complete variable domain, with remaining parts taken from reference TRBV5-5 and TRBJ2-1, reads DAGVTQSPTHLIKTRGQQVTLRCSPISGHKSVSWYQQVLGQGPQFIFQYYEKEERGRGNFPDRFSARQFPNYSSELNVNALLLGDSALYLCASALVHNEQFFGPGTRLTVL.